Following are 13 T cell receptor beta chains from one sample sequenced in a study of identical twins. MiXCR was run by TCRdb on the 5' RACE reads, yielding one entry per CDR3 protein. Of roughly 750,000 distinct CDR3 sequences detected, 20% to 25% appear once; the ten largest clones hold approximately 4.5%. The same specimen was also included in a second study, on T cells expressing NK-cell markers.

Sequencing was carried out using PBMCs. The receptors were gathered from a woman aged 18-35 years in good health.

This clonotype appeared many times. V is TRBV20-1 and J is TRBJ2-3; perhaps TRBD2 as D (6 bases). Trimming removed 4 bases from V and 13 bases from J, with 21 bases in between. The CDR3 length is 13 residues. The germline CDR1 and CDR2 sequences are DFQATT and SNEGSKA (reference sequence). CDR3 in DNA: TGCAGTGCTACCCACCCCGTGGCGGGGAGGAAGTATTTT. Its protein product is CSATHPVAGRKYF.

This chain connects TRBV6-1 to TRBJ2-7, with TRBD2 matching 9 bases. From germline, CDR1 is MNHNS and CDR2 SASEGT. CDR3 size: 15 residues. The V segment lost 7 bases and the J segment 0 bases; nucleotides outside the gene matches: 7. CDR3 sequence reads: CASTRGLASSYEQYF. For the CDR3, the DNA is TGTGCCAGCACCCGAGGACTAGCGAGCTCCTACGAGCAGTACTTC.

The sample holds a few counts of this clonotype. This rearrangement joins TRBV20-1 to TRBJ2-5; the D gene is possibly TRBD2 (6 bases). V gave up 4 bases and J gave up 1 base, with 16 bases separating them. CDR1 DFQATT and CDR2 SNEGSKA come from the germline V gene (reference sequence). The CDR3 is made up of 15 amino acids. In DNA, the CDR3 is TGCAGTGCTAACGCCCGCGGGAAGGTCCAAGAGACCCAGTACTTC. Its protein product is CSANARGKVQETQYF.

A single count supports this clonotype. This rearrangement joins TRBV28 to TRBJ2-7; D might be TRBD2 (5 bases). V lost 3 bases and J lost 5, with 8 bases in between. CDR3 length: 12 amino acids. Germline-derived CDR1 and CDR2 are MDHEN and SYDVKM. The CDR3 is CASSLGVNEQYF. DNA for the CDR3: TGTGCCAGCAGTTTGGGAGTCAACGAGCAGTACTTC.

This clonotype came up a few times. The gene calls are TRBV3-1 and TRBJ2-5; TRBD2 aligns across 14 bases. The CDR3 is 17 amino acids. Looked up from germline, CDR1 is LGHDT and CDR2 is YNNKEL (reference sequence). J lost 2 bases, V lost 5 bases, and 7 bases had no gene match. As DNA, the CDR3 is TGTGCCAGCAGCTCCGGACTAGCGGGGGGCGATCAAGAGACCCAGTACTTC. It is translated as CASSSGLAGGDQETQYF.

This clonotype was picked up a small number of times. The chain uses TRBV12-3 or TRBV12-4 and TRBJ2-1; D is unresolved. The CDR3 covers 12 residues. Between the trimmed V and J ends, which lost 5 bases and 5 bases, there was a span of 7 bases. Here the CDR3 reads CASSQWNNEQFF. The CDR3 DNA reads TGTGCCAGCAGTCAATGGAACAATGAGCAGTTCTTC.

This clonotype was seen a handful of times. The V gene is TRBV7-9, the J gene TRBJ1-2; no firm D call. Trimming shortened V by 1 base and J by 4 bases, and 7 bases separated the two germline ends. This CDR3 is 13 amino acids long. CDR1 is SEHNR and CDR2 is FQNEAQ in the germline V gene (reference sequence). The CDR3 DNA sequence: TGTGCCAGCAGCTTAGGCGGACTCTATGGCTACACCTTC. Translated, it gives CASSLGGLYGYTF.

At least ten counts were recorded for this clonotype. The chain joins TRBV4-3 to TRBJ2-2, with a tentative D call TRBD2 (5 bases). Germline V CDR1 and CDR2: LGHNA, YSLEER. This CDR3 has 15 residues. V was trimmed by 3 bases and J by 0 bases, leaving 8 bases between them. In nucleotides, the CDR3 is TGCGCCAGCAGCCAGGGTAGCGCGAACACCGGGGAGCTGTTTTTT. This codes for CASSQGSANTGELFF.

CDR3 nucleotide sequence: TGTGCCAGCAGCAGCAAGGACAGGGTCGGACCAGATACGCAGTATTTT. Residues: CASSSKDRVGPDTQYF. The chain combines TRBV7-8 with TRBJ2-3, with TRBD1 matching over 8 bases. CDR3 length: 16 amino acids. Germline V CDR1 and CDR2: SGHVS, FQNEAQ. V lost 5 bases to trimming and J lost 4 bases; unmatched junction nucleotides: 11. Full variable domain (remainder filled in from reference TRBV7-8 and TRBJ2-3): GAGVSQSPRYKVAKRGQDVALRCDPISGHVSLFWYQQALGQGPEFLTYFQNEAQLDKSGLPSDRFFAERPEGSVSTLKIQRTQQEDSAVYLCASSSKDRVGPDTQYFGPGTRLTVL.

V is TRBV25-1 and J is TRBJ2-5, with TRBD1 as a possible D gene (6 bases). V was shortened by 1 base and J by 2 bases, with 8 bases between the two germline ends. CDR3 size: 14 residues. The germline V gene encodes CDR1 MGHDK and CDR2 SYGVNS. In DNA form, the CDR3 reads TGTGCCAGCAGTGAATTGGACAGACAAGAGACCCAGTACTTC. It codes for CASSELDRQETQYF.

The chain carries TRBV5-5 and TRBJ2-7, with 8 bases aligning to TRBD2. The V gene end was trimmed by 1 base and the J gene end by 7 bases; junction bases not matched to a gene: 10. Germline V gene lookup returns CDR1 SGHKS and CDR2 YYEKEE (reference sequence). This CDR3 has 15 residues. The CDR3 DNA sequence: TGTGCCAGCAGCTTGTCAGTAGCGGGGTCTCGTGAGCAGTACTTC. Its protein is CASSLSVAGSREQYF.

V gene TRBV9 combines with J gene TRBJ2-7; 8 bases align to TRBD1. V dropped 3 bases and J dropped 5; count of bases not matched to a gene: 1. The germline gives CDR1 SGDLS, CDR2 YYNGEE. The CDR3 consists of 12 residues. As DNA, the CDR3 is TGTGCCAGCAGCGGACAGGGGCACGAGCAGTACTTC. Protein: CASSGQGHEQYF.

The V gene is TRBV12-3 or TRBV12-4, the J gene TRBJ2-3; 12 bases align to TRBD1. The CDR3 extends over 17 amino acids. The V segment lost 1 base and the J segment 2 bases; nucleotides outside the gene matches: 4. The CDR3 DNA sequence: TGTGCCAGCAGTTTAGTCGGGACAGGGGGCCCCACAGATACGCAGTATTTT. This sequence encodes CASSLVGTGGPTDTQYF.